The clone carrying this TCR beta chain came up a few times. This CDR3 comprises 12 residues. V lost 9 bases and J lost 8, with 15 bases in between. The V gene's germline CDR1 is KGHDR and CDR2 SFDVKD. This specimen comes from a study of blood T cell repertoires in COVID-19. Per the study methods: How many nucleated cells were present was estimated from reference gene primer amplification. TCRdb's copy holds only in-frame clones and misses some; the assay was immunoSEQ multiplex PCR. D and trimming come from the DNA, and the V and J calls and clone size come from that table. Here the sample spans 300,000 to 450,000 clones, 80% to 90% being singletons.

This receptor was taken from a man aged 25 to 45 who had recovered from COVID-19. The rearrangement uses TRBV24-1 and TRBJ1-2; perhaps TRBD1 as D (5 bases). The sequenced material came from PBMCs or T cells enriched from blood (not recorded which). Written as DNA, the CDR3 is TGTGCCACCCATGCGATAGGGGAAGGCTACACCTTC. The encoded protein is CATHAIGEGYTF.